This is a list of T cell receptor beta chains from one sample in a study of blood T cell repertoires in COVID-19. Here immunoSEQ multiplex PCR was the method, and the copy in TCRdb shows in-frame clones only, minus some. The data show 210,000 or so clones, 70% to 80% seen once. Sequenced material: peripheral blood. The receptor set was obtained from a man aged 45-60 years who had recovered from COVID-19. The conserved cysteine and the conserved F or W are not part of the CDR3 here.

cdr3_aa: ASSPTAGYGQPQH
v_call: TRBV5-1
j_call: TRBJ1-5

cdr3_aa: ASSLSGTANNEQF
v_call: TRBV18
j_call: TRBJ2-1

cdr3_aa: ASSRTVATNEKLF
v_call: TRBV25-1
j_call: TRBJ1-4

cdr3_aa: ASSLETPTDTQY
v_call: TRBV27
j_call: TRBJ2-3

cdr3_aa: SASSGYEQY
v_call: TRBV20-1
j_call: TRBJ2-7

cdr3_aa: ASSKEGLSGNTIY
v_call: TRBV6-2/TRBV6-3
j_call: TRBJ1-3

cdr3_aa: ASSEWESTDTQY
v_call: TRBV9
j_call: TRBJ2-3

cdr3_aa: ATGTRGGETQY
v_call: TRBV15
j_call: TRBJ2-5

cdr3_aa: ASSYLLAWAGGPPDTQY
v_call: TRBV6-2/TRBV6-3
j_call: TRBJ2-3

cdr3_aa: SVVRPEGEQF
v_call: TRBV29-1
j_call: TRBJ2-1

cdr3_aa: ASGRTARGNTGELF
v_call: TRBV7-2
j_call: TRBJ2-2

cdr3_aa: ASRYTPWTGGTGELF
v_call: TRBV5-4
j_call: TRBJ2-2

cdr3_aa: ASSLAGQEQY
v_call: TRBV11-1
j_call: TRBJ2-7

cdr3_aa: ASSFPETQEEAF
v_call: TRBV7-9
j_call: TRBJ1-1

cdr3_aa: ASSLVYSGNTGELF
v_call: TRBV5-6
j_call: TRBJ2-2

cdr3_aa: ASSQARPGQSNTGELF
v_call: TRBV14
j_call: TRBJ2-2

cdr3_aa: ASSDRLYRGSGANVLT
v_call: TRBV6-1
j_call: TRBJ2-6

cdr3_aa: ASSLAAGLVYEQY
v_call: TRBV11-2
j_call: TRBJ2-7

cdr3_aa: AWRWDRGLSSPLH
v_call: TRBV30
j_call: TRBJ1-6

cdr3_aa: ASSPILDGSYEQY
v_call: TRBV4-3
j_call: TRBJ2-7

cdr3_aa: ASSPQVTESYEQY
v_call: TRBV7-2
j_call: TRBJ2-7

cdr3_aa: AWSYEQVAGNTIY
v_call: TRBV30
j_call: TRBJ1-3

cdr3_aa: ASSRDYYEQY
v_call: TRBV19
j_call: TRBJ2-7

cdr3_aa: ASSRGTSGNNEQF
v_call: TRBV5-1
j_call: TRBJ2-1

cdr3_aa: ASSWTGPYEQY
v_call: TRBV6-5
j_call: TRBJ2-7

cdr3_aa: ASNDDGNYGYT
v_call: TRBV2
j_call: TRBJ1-2

cdr3_aa: ASSPGTSGSYEQF
v_call: TRBV5-1
j_call: TRBJ2-1

cdr3_aa: ASSSAKKWDNDIDGYT
v_call: TRBV5-4
j_call: TRBJ1-2

cdr3_aa: ASSVEGTEAF
v_call: TRBV9
j_call: TRBJ1-1

cdr3_aa: AWSSRGRNTEAF
v_call: TRBV30
j_call: TRBJ1-1

cdr3_aa: ASSLTGADYT
v_call: TRBV7-3
j_call: TRBJ1-2

cdr3_aa: ASSEAPPGTSGISYNEQF
v_call: TRBV2
j_call: TRBJ2-1

cdr3_aa: ASSLVSGVVTNEKLF
v_call: TRBV7-2
j_call: TRBJ1-4

cdr3_aa: ASSPRGRSSYNEQF
v_call: TRBV27
j_call: TRBJ2-1

cdr3_aa: ASSHMDRGGFGEQY
v_call: TRBV3-1/TRBV3-2
j_call: TRBJ2-7

cdr3_aa: AWAVRSGRSSGELF
v_call: TRBV30
j_call: TRBJ2-2

cdr3_aa: ASSLGAGVYEQY
v_call: TRBV7-8
j_call: TRBJ2-7

cdr3_aa: ARSFFQGPPWWPYEQY
v_call: TRBV5-3
j_call: TRBJ2-7

cdr3_aa: ASSQDRRQGGEKLF
v_call: TRBV4-3
j_call: TRBJ1-4

cdr3_aa: ASSLGQGTGELF
v_call: TRBV5-5
j_call: TRBJ2-2

cdr3_aa: ASSPGQNYGYT
v_call: TRBV5-4
j_call: TRBJ1-2

cdr3_aa: AWSAGDRGTDTQY
v_call: TRBV30
j_call: TRBJ2-3

cdr3_aa: AWNYRSYGNTIY
v_call: TRBV30
j_call: TRBJ1-3

cdr3_aa: ASSLLGGAGQPQH
v_call: TRBV5-1
j_call: TRBJ1-5

cdr3_aa: ATSRDMREAEETQY
v_call: TRBV15
j_call: TRBJ2-5

cdr3_aa: AISEPTPGVETQY
v_call: TRBV10-3
j_call: TRBJ2-5

cdr3_aa: ASSPPLGGSGRGYT
v_call: TRBV28
j_call: TRBJ1-2

cdr3_aa: ASSSSGSYEQY
v_call: TRBV5-6
j_call: TRBJ2-7

cdr3_aa: ASSGPGGNTIY
v_call: TRBV2
j_call: TRBJ1-3